This T cell receptor beta chain originates from a study of regulatory T cells in long-lasting Graves disease. The CDR3 is 14 amino acids. The V gene lost 6 bases and the J gene lost 9 bases, with 21 bases spanning the gap. Germline values: CDR1 ENHRY, CDR2 SYGVKD. With iRepertoire HTBI primers and Arm-PCR of CDR3 regions, TCR beta libraries were built. TCRdb reprocessed the multiplex PCR reads with MiXCR, giving one entry per CDR3 protein. Of roughly 440,000 distinct CDR3 sequences in the sample, 16% were seen once. The sample's time point: newly diagnosed GD, antithyroid drugs for less than 3 months. PBMCs provided the RNA from which the TCR library was made. Separately, the same data were catalogued under a study of T cells in Graves' hyperthyroidism and ophthalmopathy.

This specimen consisted of peripheral blood mononuclear cells (PBMCs), obtained at new diagnosis, from a patient treated with antithyroid drugs. The TCR comes from a young woman with Graves disease. The J gene is TRBJ2-7, the V gene TRBV10-3, with D perhaps being TRBD1 or TRBD2 (5 bases each). The CDR3 region is CAISAGAGFLGQYF. The CDR3, as DNA: TGTGCCATCAGCGCCGGGGCAGGGTTCTTAGGGCAGTACTTC.